The following is a T cell receptor beta chain sequence with its context. Documented time point: blood 4 weeks post-SBRT, at nephrectomy. Treatment described: 15 Gy SBRT to primary tumor, nephrectomy 4 weeks later. Radiation-treated patients gave blood at baseline, week 2 and week 4. This renal cell carcinoma was of the clear cell type. The data were obtained in a study of radiation and T cells in renal cell carcinoma. Repertoires were generated with immunoSEQ multiplex PCR, while TCRdb's copy carries only in-frame clones and drops some. The repertoire includes some 43,000 clones, roughly 80% of them detected once, and about 26% sits in the top ten. V shed 3 bases, J shed 8 bases, and the junction held 2 bases outside the gene matches. Per germline, CDR1 SNHLY and CDR2 FYNNEI. CDR3 length equals 14 residues.

This sequence originates from an older woman with renal cell carcinoma. This sequence joins TRBV2 and TRBJ2-1; TRBD2 agrees at 12 bases. This sample comprised blood, obtained from a patient whose treatment included radiotherapy and nephrectomy. The CDR3 DNA reads as TGTGCCAGCAGTGATGGACTAGCGGGGTATGAGCAGTTCTTC. Translating gives CASSDGLAGYEQFF.